This TCR beta chain was observed in a study of early stage breast cancer tumors. On the study more broadly: Twelve of the 16 invasive tumors were ER+, PR+ and HER2-. Among approximately 12 ER+/PR+/HER2- tumors, eight were ductal, four lobular. General study points: Tumors had roughly 2.5-fold higher T cell density than normal breast. Comparing each tissue with blood distinguished tumor from normal in 14 of 16 patients.

The method was immunoSEQ multiplex PCR; TCRdb's version includes in-frame clones alone and lacks a portion of them. The table lists roughly 34,000 clones, 70% to 85% of them singletons. On this clone: Its specificity is not known.

Sequencing was performed on blood. This clonotype originated in a person in their sixties with breast cancer.

The CDR3 coding sequence is TGTGCCAGCAGCCTCGGACGGAGGGAGACCCAGTACTTC. Residues: CASSLGRRETQYF. The rearrangement links TRBV5-6 to TRBJ2-5, with D tentatively TRBD2 (5 bases). Per germline, CDR1 SGHDT and CDR2 YYEEEE. V shed 4 bases and J shed 5 bases, with 12 bases lying between them. The CDR3 is 13 residues long.